The next 12 T cell receptor beta chains were all read from a single sample in a study of T cell changes during pregnancy in multiple sclerosis. Using immunoSEQ multiplex PCR, the repertoire was profiled, and TCRdb retains in-frame clones only, with some absent. Here the sample spans about 68,000 clones, about 90% being singletons. The sample in question was peripheral blood, obtained in the second trimester of pregnancy. The source of these receptors is a female donor with multiple sclerosis, enrolled in a pregnancy study.

This chain uses TRBV6-6 with TRBJ1-5, with D hard to call. The CDR3 loop spans 14 amino acids. Trimming took 0 bases from V and 6 from J, leaving 9 bases between them. CDR1 MNHNY and CDR2 SVGAGI come from the germline V gene (reference sequence). The CDR3 bases are TGTGCCAGCAGTTACTCGAGAACCGCTCAGCCCCAGCATTTT. Encoded protein: CASSYSRTAQPQHF.

V gene TRBV4-3 combines with J gene TRBJ1-6; D unresolved. Looked up from germline, CDR1 is LGHNA and CDR2 is YSLEER. The CDR3 spans 13 residues. V lost 1 base and J 7 bases, leaving 5 bases between the germline ends. Here the CDR3 reads CASSQVQNSPLHF. For the CDR3, the DNA is TGCGCCAGCAGCCAAGTGCAGAATTCACCCCTCCACTTT.

The chain uses TRBV25-1 and TRBJ2-1; 10 bases align to TRBD2. Unmatched junction bases numbered 6, after V lost 2 bases and J lost 2 bases. The germline CDR1 and CDR2 sequences are MGHDK and SYGVNS. There are 17 residues in the CDR3. The CDR3 DNA reads TGTGCCAGCAGTGAAACTACTAGCGGGGTAACCTACAATGAGCAGTTCTTC. It encodes CASSETTSGVTYNEQFF. Full variable domain (outside the CDR3, taken from reference TRBV25-1 and TRBJ2-1): EADIYQTPRYLVIGTGKKITLECSQTMGHDKMYWYQQDPGMELHLIHYSYGVNSTEKGDLSSESTVSRIRTEHFPLTLESARPSHTSQYLCASSETTSGVTYNEQFFGPGTRLTVL.

The chain uses TRBV6-5 and TRBJ1-5; TRBD1 agrees at 7 bases. Germline V gene lookup returns CDR1 MNHEY and CDR2 SVGAGI. The J segment lost 0 bases and the V segment lost 6 bases, leaving 5 bases of the junction unmatched. The CDR3 runs to 15 residues. The CDR3 loop is CASRSQGHSNQPQHF. DNA of the CDR3: TGTGCCAGCAGATCACAGGGGCATAGCAATCAGCCCCAGCATTTT.

V is TRBV7-2 and J is TRBJ2-7, with 12 bases identical to TRBD1. CDR1 SGHTA and CDR2 FQGNSA come from the germline V gene. The CDR3 is 16 amino acids. After removal of 1 base from V and 3 bases from J, the junction contained 4 bases not matched to a gene. The CDR3 DNA is TGTGCCAGCAGCTTAGTGGGGACAGGGGGCGGCTACGAGCAGTACTTC. Residues: CASSLVGTGGGYEQYF.

This sequence joins TRBV9 and TRBJ1-1; D is unresolved. Germline V CDR1 and CDR2: SGDLS, YYNGEE. Trimming left V 6 bases short and J 1 base short, with 10 bases between. The CDR3 is 13 residues long. The CDR3, as DNA: TGTGCCAGCACCCGCGGCCCGAACACTGAAGCTTTCTTT. It yields the protein CASTRGPNTEAFF.

This chain joins TRBV4-1 and TRBJ1-1; possibly TRBD1 for D (5 bases). The V gene lost 5 bases and the J gene lost 5 bases, with 15 bases spanning the gap. Germline lookup yields CDR1 MGHRA and CDR2 YSYEKL. CDR3 length equals 14 residues. This chain's CDR3 is CASSAGAKGTEAFF. CDR3 DNA sequence: TGCGCCAGCAGCGCTGGAGCTAAGGGGACTGAAGCTTTCTTT.

The chain employs TRBV29-1 and TRBJ2-3; 7 nucleotides agree with TRBD1. The V gene end was trimmed by 4 bases and the J gene end by 4 bases; junction bases not matched to a gene: 2. This CDR3 spans 12 amino acids. In germline, CDR1 is SQVTM, CDR2 ANQGSEA. CDR3 DNA: TGCAGCGTTGTGACAGGGTCAGATACGCAGTATTTT. It specifies CSVVTGSDTQYF.

The chain combines TRBV7-3 with TRBJ2-7, with 10 bases fitting TRBD1. Germline CDR1 is SGHTA and CDR2 is FQGTGA. V gave up 5 bases and J gave up 5 bases; unmatched junction bases: 6. This CDR3 has 14 amino acids. CDR3 amino acids: CASSPTGTGDEQYF. Here the CDR3 DNA reads TGTGCCAGCAGCCCCACCGGGACAGGGGACGAGCAGTACTTC. Full variable domain (remainder filled in from reference TRBV7-3 and TRBJ2-7): GAGVSQTPSNKVTEKGKYVELRCDPISGHTALYWYRQSLGQGPEFLIYFQGTGAADDSGLPNDRFFAVRPEGSVSTLKIQRTERGDSAVYLCASSPTGTGDEQYFGPGTRLTVT.

V usage is TRBV5-6 and J usage is TRBJ2-1, with 7 bases lining up with TRBD1. From germline, CDR1 is SGHDT and CDR2 YYEEEE. Germline trimming cut 1 base from V and 8 bases from J; bases unmatched to any gene: 9. This CDR3 spans 15 amino acids. The CDR3: CASSLLDRTYHEQFF. The CDR3 nucleotides read TGTGCCAGCAGCTTGTTGGACAGGACGTATCATGAGCAGTTCTTC.

The chain combines TRBV11-2 with TRBJ1-5, with 7 bases identical to TRBD1. V gave up 5 bases and J gave up 3 bases; unmatched junction bases: 10. Germline CDR1 and CDR2: SGHAT and FQNNGV. This CDR3 spans 16 amino acids. CDR3 DNA: TGTGCCAGCAGCGGATTCCAGGGGGTATCCAATCAGCCCCAGCATTTT. Its protein product is CASSGFQGVSNQPQHF.

The J gene is TRBJ2-1, the V gene TRBV6-1; 8 bases are shared with TRBD1. This CDR3 contains 15 residues. CDR1 is MNHNS, CDR2 SASEGT, per germline. Germline trimming cut 6 bases from V and 5 bases from J; bases unmatched to any gene: 9. DNA for the CDR3: TGTGCCAGCAGAGACAGGGGAATTGGGAACAATGAGCAGTTCTTC. Translating gives CASRDRGIGNNEQFF.